What follows describes a single T cell receptor beta chain. The antigen remains undetermined. The entry originates in a study of STAT3 mutations in large granular lymphocyte leukemia. Across the whole study: More than half of T-LGLL patients received immunosuppressive therapy.

Trimming cost V 2 bases and J 1 base, with 9 bases left between them. The CDR3 runs to 14 residues. Germline CDR1 is SGHRS and CDR2 is YFSETQ. The table came from immunoSEQ multiplex PCR; TCRdb's copy has only in-frame clones and leaves some out. This sample yields about 42,000 clones, of which around 80% are seen a single time; 0.4% to 0.55% belongs to the top ten. Study observations and caveats: Differing intervals and regimens complicate linking therapy response to clone burden. Every T-cell large granular lymphocyte leukemia patient had at least one immunodominant TCR beta clonotype.

The TCR originated in a human donor with T large granular lymphocyte leukemia. Some clones in this sample may be carry-over from other donors' samples. The sample consisted of PBMCs. V and J are TRBV5-1 and TRBJ2-5; possible D gene TRBD1, 5 bases. The CDR3 DNA follows: TGCGCCAGCAGCTTTGAGCAGGGCCAAGAGACCCAGTACTTC. As protein: CASSFEQGQETQYF. The variable domain in full, completed from reference TRBV5-1 and TRBJ2-5, reads KAGVTQTPRYLIKTRGQQVTLSCSPISGHRSVSWYQQTPGQGLQFLFEYFSETQRNKGNFPGRFSGRQFSNSRSEMNVSTLELGDSALYLCASSFEQGQETQYFGPGTRLLVL.